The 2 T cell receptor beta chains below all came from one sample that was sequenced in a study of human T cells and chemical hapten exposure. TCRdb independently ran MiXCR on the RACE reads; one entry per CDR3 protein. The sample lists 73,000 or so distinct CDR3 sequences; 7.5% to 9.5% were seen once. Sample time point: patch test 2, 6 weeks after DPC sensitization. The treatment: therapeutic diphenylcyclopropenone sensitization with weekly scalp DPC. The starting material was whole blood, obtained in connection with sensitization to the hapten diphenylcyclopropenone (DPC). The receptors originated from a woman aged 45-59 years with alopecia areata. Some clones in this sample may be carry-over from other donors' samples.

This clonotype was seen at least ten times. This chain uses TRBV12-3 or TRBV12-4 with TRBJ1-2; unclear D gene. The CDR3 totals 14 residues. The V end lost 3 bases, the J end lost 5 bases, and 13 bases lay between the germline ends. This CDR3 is CASSFGRLGYGYTF. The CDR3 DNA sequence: TGTGCCAGCAGTTTTGGCAGACTTGGGTATGGCTACACCTTC.

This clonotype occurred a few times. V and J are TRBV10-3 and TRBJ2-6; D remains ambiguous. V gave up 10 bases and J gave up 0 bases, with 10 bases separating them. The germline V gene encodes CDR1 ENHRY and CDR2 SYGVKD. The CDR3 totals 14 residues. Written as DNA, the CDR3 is TGTGCCACGAAGCTGAGCTCTGGGGCCAACGTCCTGACTTTC. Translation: CATKLSSGANVLTF.